The source of this T cell receptor beta chain is a study of blood T cells in healthy people across ages (dated by TCRdb to 2015 to 2017). About the full investigation: In model experiments, template switching captured roughly one uniquely barcoded TCR beta cDNA molecule for every two T cells. To track age-related changes in TCR beta repertoire diversity, the study relied on deep sequencing normalized with unique cDNA molecular identifiers. Four age groups were formed from the donors: young (average 16 years), middle-aged (more than 35), aged (approximately 60) and long-lived (about 80). To avoid experimental bias, donors of different ages were spread randomly across the sequencing lanes. Using the same blood draw, the study looked at two additional independent replicas of 1 million unique cDNA reads for two donors, one aged 18 to 29 and the other aged 80 or older.

Receptors were amplified or captured by 5' RACE. Data came from an Illumina HiSeq 2500. A second PCR of roughly 7 to 11 cycles was performed with a sample-barcoded 5' primer and a J-beta primer mix. A unique molecular identifier was introduced onto each TCR beta cDNA molecule by a template-switch 5' adaptor carrying 12 random nucleotides. At least 2.5 million CDR3-containing paired-end reads were obtained from each sample. First-strand cDNA synthesis was performed from all RNA using the Mint cDNA synthesis kit, with priming by a TRBC-specific oligonucleotide. All cDNA was treated with uracil-DNA glycosylase and then went through a first 18-cycle PCR with the universal primers M1SS and BC2_uni_R. Turning to the authors' computational methods: Normalization of each sample was performed by random selection of 1 million high-quality reads, each carrying a distinct molecular identifier. Instead of being binned into consensus sequences, reads with shared molecular identifiers were discarded. CDR3 identification, clonotype clustering and error correction used MiTCR with a Q25 quality threshold and the strictest error-elimination algorithm. A nonparametric unseen species model with Euler transformation was used to estimate lower-bound total TCR beta diversity. TCRdb handled the public reads itself, with Q25 trimming in fastp and clone calling in MiXCR, and kept productive beta chains. Every entry covers one CDR3 protein and lists the most common genes and DNA from its rows. TCRdb's processing, not the authors', yielded these V and J calls. Counted in this sample were approximately 900,000 distinct CDR3 sequences; 40% to 60% of them appeared once. The ten largest clonotypes hold around 15% of the sample.

The donors were some 36 Caucasian individuals from Russia, aged roughly 6 to 100 years, who were systemically healthy. Each donor gave about 9.2 milliliters of peripheral blood, drawn into EDTA-treated Vacutainer tubes. PBMCs were isolated by Ficoll-Paque density-gradient centrifugation, with at least 6 million obtained per sample. Total RNA, at least 6 micrograms per sample, was extracted from PBMCs with Trizol reagent. For every donor, flow cytometry on a PBMC aliquot measured the percentage of naive CD45RAhigh/CD27high T cells. At the junction V is shortened by 2 bases and J by 3 bases; bases outside the gene matches: 11. The CDR3 has 17 amino acids, counting the end cysteine and phenylalanine. Only the CDR3 part of the read is kept: 51 bases, read in frame from the first base. CDR1 and CDR2, per the germline V gene, are LGHNA and YNFKEQ. The paper as a whole reports these results and caveats: Since profiling was done on bulk unsorted PBMCs, naive and antigen-experienced compartments could not be conclusively compared. Because donor CMV infection status was unknown, age-related changes in expanded clonotypes were potentially confounded. Estimates of total diversity from one million sequenced T cells were regarded as lower bounds and underestimates. As age increased, observed TCR beta diversity per million T cells dropped in a roughly linear way, and a significant reduction was already evident by age about 40. Compared with the aged group, more naive CD4+ T cells, fewer expanded clones and increased TCR diversity were shown by the long-lived group, suggesting age selection. A strong correlation was found between observed TCR beta diversity and the percentage of naive T cells measured by flow cytometry.

Concerning this clonotype: Which antigen it targets is not known. Base qualities are not at hand, and no much larger clone is one base apart.

The chain employs TRBV4-2 and TRBJ2-7, with TRBD1 matching 9 junction bases. Specimen: blood. The source of this sequence is a man aged 30 to 39 in good health. The DNA is as follows: TGTGCCAGCAGCCAAATAACAGGGACAGGGTCTGGCTACGAGCAGTACTTC. The encoded protein is CASSQITGTGSGYEQYF.